This TCR beta chain appears in the sequencing data of a study of T-cell memory formation after mild COVID-19. Whole-study results and caveats: Certain responding clones were present in pre-infection memory, suggesting participation of cross-reactive memory.

Comments on this clonotype: Its target is not known.

TCRdb analysed the 5' RACE reads with MiXCR anew, one entry per CDR3 protein. Altogether 65,000 to 90,000 distinct CDR3 sequences are present, more than 11% being singletons, with the ten largest covering about 33%. The V gene end was trimmed by 2 bases and the J gene end by 4 bases; junction bases not matched to a gene: 8. The CDR3 contains 16 residues. Germline CDR1 is SGDLS and CDR2 is YYNGEE. This sequence joins TRBV9 and TRBJ2-3; 9 bases are a match to TRBD1. The sequencing input was PBMCs or a T cell subset sorted from them (not recorded which). The sequence came from an adult woman who had mild COVID-19 (a few samples of this study predate the infection). Cell type and time point are not known. CDR3 DNA: TGTGCCAGCAGCGTTCTACCGGGACAGGGCCCAGATACGCAGTATTTT. It codes for CASSVLPGQGPDTQYF.